Below are 19 T cell receptor beta chains sequenced from a single sample in a study of blood T cell repertoires in COVID-19. The protocol was immunoSEQ multiplex PCR, while the TCRdb copy is restricted to in-frame clones and leaves out a portion. In the table there are some 160,000 clones, more than 80% of which are singletons. Material: peripheral blood. The receptors were gathered from a man in his 60s with acute or convalescent COVID-19.

This chain links TRBV29-1 with TRBJ2-7, with 7 bases matching TRBD1. The CDR3 spans 15 residues. J lost 5 bases, V lost 2 bases, and 12 bases had no gene match. Per germline, CDR1 SQVTM and CDR2 ANQGSEA. DNA of the CDR3: TGCAGCGTTGAACTCGGCAGGGGGAATATAGACGAGCAGTACTTC. This translates into CSVELGRGNIDEQYF.

The chain links TRBV5-6 to TRBJ1-6; 8 bases are a match to TRBD1. J lost 7 bases, V lost 2 bases, and 5 bases had no gene match. The CDR3 covers 15 residues. Per the germline V gene, CDR1 is SGHDT and CDR2 is YYEEEE. CDR3 coding DNA: TGTGCCAGCAGCTTAGGACAGGGCGGCAATTCACCCCTCCACTTT. This sequence encodes CASSLGQGGNSPLHF.

J is TRBJ2-7 and V is TRBV5-1; a possible D gene is TRBD1 (6 bases). Trimming shortened V by 1 base and J by 1 base, and 12 bases separated the two germline ends. The CDR3 is 15 amino acids. Per germline, CDR1 SGHRS and CDR2 YFSETQ. DNA for the CDR3: TGCGCCAGCAGCTTGACAGGGAACCCATCCTACGAGCAGTACTTC. Encoded protein: CASSLTGNPSYEQYF.

The chain recombines TRBV18 with TRBJ1-1; the D gene is possibly TRBD1 (6 bases). Per the germline V gene, CDR1 is KGHSH and CDR2 is LQKENI. The V end was cut by 0 bases, the J end by 4 bases, with 15 bases between. The CDR3 runs to 16 residues. The CDR3 sequence is CASSPPSGVGGTEAFF. The CDR3 coding sequence is TGTGCCAGCTCACCACCCTCAGGGGTTGGGGGCACTGAAGCTTTCTTT. The full variable domain, its missing parts supplied by reference TRBV18 and TRBJ1-1, is NAGVMQNPRHLVRRRGQEARLRCSPMKGHSHVYWYRQLPEEGLKFMVYLQKENIIDESGMPKERFSAEFPKEGPSILRIQQVVRGDSAAYFCASSPPSGVGGTEAFFGQGTRLTVV.

This clone was counted many times. V is TRBV5-6 and J is TRBJ1-6, with 8 positions matching TRBD1. There are 14 residues in the CDR3. V was clipped by 4 bases and J by 7 bases; unmatched bases: 4. Germline V gene lookup returns CDR1 SGHDT and CDR2 YYEEEE. The CDR3 here is CASSIYRGNSPLHF. The DNA for the CDR3 is TGTGCCAGCAGCATCTACAGGGGGAATTCACCCCTCCACTTT.

The chain recombines TRBV6-5 with TRBJ1-6, with 12 positions matching TRBD1. The V segment lost 6 bases and the J segment 10 bases; nucleotides outside the gene matches: 4. This CDR3 has 14 residues. Germline CDR1 is MNHEY and CDR2 is SVGAGI. CDR3 nucleotides: TGTGCCAGCAGACTGGGACAGGGGGCATCACCCCTCCACTTT. This translates into CASRLGQGASPLHF.

The gene calls are TRBV5-1 and TRBJ1-4, with 7 bases aligning to TRBD1. The CDR3 sequence is 15 residues long. Germline values: CDR1 SGHRS, CDR2 YFSETQ. Losses at the gene ends were 0 bases for V and 4 bases for J; bases not matched to a gene: 3. The CDR3 DNA sequence: TGCGCCAGCAGCTTGGGGACAGGAGGTAATGAAAAACTGTTTTTT. This codes for CASSLGTGGNEKLFF. Filled out from reference TRBV5-1 and TRBJ1-4, the complete variable domain reads KAGVTQTPRYLIKTRGQQVTLSCSPISGHRSVSWYQQTPGQGLQFLFEYFSETQRNKGNFPGRFSGRQFSNSRSEMNVSTLELGDSALYLCASSLGTGGNEKLFFGSGTQLSVL.

This rearrangement joins TRBV14 to TRBJ1-6, with D possibly TRBD1 on 6 matching bases. The CDR3 loop spans 15 amino acids. Trimming took off 1 base at V and 7 bases at J, with 11 bases between the two ends. Germline-derived CDR1 and CDR2 are SGHDN and FVKESK. CDR3 sequence: CASSQAWTANSPLHF. The DNA for the CDR3 is TGTGCCAGCAGCCAAGCGTGGACAGCGAATTCACCCCTCCACTTT.

This chain connects TRBV5-5 to TRBJ2-2; TRBD1 aligns across 9 bases. With V trimmed by 6 bases and J by 1 base, 7 bases remained unmatched. The germline V gene encodes CDR1 SGHKS and CDR2 YYEKEE (reference sequence). The CDR3 consists of 16 residues. The CDR3 sequence is CASNSGQGMNTGELFF. CDR3 DNA sequence: TGTGCCAGCAACTCCGGACAGGGGATGAACACCGGGGAGCTGTTTTTT.

J is TRBJ2-7 and V is TRBV6-1, with a weak D call TRBD2 (6 bases). Germline CDR1 is MNHNS and CDR2 is SASEGT. This CDR3 is built from 13 residues. V was pared by 5 bases and J by 6 bases, with 14 bases between. Written as DNA, the CDR3 is TGTGCCAGCAGTTCGGGGGTGAAAAGCGAGCAGTACTTC. This codes for CASSSGVKSEQYF.

A remark on this clone: This same CDR3 is encoded by further DNA sequences in the sample. The J gene is TRBJ1-5, the V gene TRBV18; 9 nucleotides agree with TRBD1. V lost 3 bases to trimming and J lost 7 bases; unmatched junction nucleotides: 4. Germline V CDR1 and CDR2: KGHSH, LQKENI. The CDR3 runs 14 residues. CDR3 DNA sequence: TGTGCCAGCTCACCGGGACAGGGTGACCAGCCCCAGCATTTT. This gives the protein CASSPGQGDQPQHF.

This clone turned up a few times. V and J are TRBV6-2 or TRBV6-3 and TRBJ2-2; D not resolved. The CDR3 has 13 amino acids. V lost 6 bases and J lost 1, with 6 bases in between. CDR1 and CDR2 (germline): MNHEY, SVGEGT. The CDR3 loop is CASSRQNTGELFF. The CDR3 nucleotides read TGTGCCAGCAGCCGTCAGAACACCGGGGAGCTGTTTTTT.

The chain links TRBV4-1 to TRBJ1-5, with D possibly matching TRBD1 (6 bases). The CDR3 contains 17 residues. From germline, CDR1 is MGHRA and CDR2 YSYEKL. V lost 0 bases to trimming and J lost 5 bases, with 17 bases between them. CDR3 nucleotide sequence: TGCGCCAGCAGCCAAGATAGAGGTAGGGACACGTATCAGCCCCAGCATTTT. Translation: CASSQDRGRDTYQPQHF.

The V gene is TRBV4-2, the J gene TRBJ1-2; TRBD1 is a possible D gene (5 bases). There are 15 residues in the CDR3. The V and J ends lost 1 base and 5 bases respectively, with 14 bases between them. Germline V lookup: CDR1 LGHNA, CDR2 YNFKEQ. The CDR3 DNA reads as TGTGCCAGCAGCCAAGTAAGCAGGGATTGGTATGGCTACACCTTC. It codes for CASSQVSRDWYGYTF.

This clone has more than one count but fewer than ten. This rearrangement joins TRBV10-2 to TRBJ2-1; 10 bases match TRBD2. Germline V CDR1 and CDR2: WSHSY, SAAADI. This CDR3 region has 18 residues. The V segment lost 1 base and the J segment 3 bases; nucleotides outside the gene matches: 9. CDR3 bases: TGCGCCAGCAGTGAGTTGCTAGCGGGGGTCCACTACTACAATGAGCAGTTCTTC. It translates to CASSELLAGVHYYNEQFF.

This clone was detected a few times. The V gene is TRBV5-4, the J gene TRBJ1-1; 7 positions agree with TRBD1. Trimming at V came to 2 bases and at J to 3 bases, leaving 4 bases not matched to a gene. Germline CDR1 is SGHNT and CDR2 is YYREEE (reference sequence). The CDR3 runs 14 residues. The DNA for the CDR3 is TGTGCCAGCAGCTTCGTAGGACAGGACACTGAAGCTTTCTTT. It encodes CASSFVGQDTEAFF.

The rearrangement links TRBV6-5 to TRBJ2-4; weak D call: TRBD1 (5 bases). The length of the CDR3 is 14 residues. Trimming shortened V by 11 bases and J by 0 bases, and 14 bases separated the two germline ends. Germline lookup yields CDR1 MNHEY and CDR2 SVGAGI. The CDR3 nucleotides read TGTGCCGTATTCGGACATTTAGCCAAAAACATTCAGTACTTC. It codes for CAVFGHLAKNIQYF.

The J gene is TRBJ2-1, the V gene TRBV6-5; 9 positions agree with TRBD2. Per germline, CDR1 MNHEY and CDR2 SVGAGI. The CDR3 is made up of 14 amino acids. Trimming took 5 bases from V and 9 from J; bases not matched to a gene: 8. CDR3 sequence reads: CASSSSGGPREQFF. DNA of the CDR3: TGTGCCAGCAGTAGTAGCGGGGGCCCCCGTGAGCAGTTCTTC.

V and J are TRBV11-2 and TRBJ1-1; 8 bases are shared with TRBD1. Trimming at V came to 5 bases and at J to 3 bases, leaving 11 bases not matched to a gene. The CDR3 totals 16 residues. Germline CDR1 and CDR2: SGHAT and FQNNGV. This chain's CDR3 is CASSRGQGRVDTEAFF. For the CDR3, the DNA is TGTGCCAGCAGCCGAGGACAGGGACGCGTCGACACTGAAGCTTTCTTT.